This TCR beta chain was sequenced for a study of blood T cell repertoires in COVID-19. Study overall: Italy, Spain and the United States were the sources of the convalescent and acute COVID-19 samples. In each case, the material was cDNA or gDNA derived from T cells, B-cell-depleted T cells, or PBMCs.

The authors' processing: For nucleated cells, counts were estimated from reference gene primer amplification. Sequenced by immunoSEQ multiplex PCR; TCRdb stores in-frame clones only, minus some. That table gives V, J and clone size, and the DNA gave D and trimming. This sample has roughly 330,000 clones, with about nine tenths found just once. This CDR3 region has 16 residues. V trimming: 4 bases; J trimming: 8 bases; junction bases outside the gene matches: 12. The germline CDR1 and CDR2 sequences are SGHRS and YFSETQ. Source material: peripheral blood. The chain carries TRBV5-1 and TRBJ2-1, with TRBD1 matching 10 bases. The source of this sequence is a man between 25 and 39 years old with COVID-19, enrolled during active disease. The CDR3 nucleotides read TGCGCCAGCAGCCTAGGTAGACAGGGGGCGGTGGATGAGCAGTTCTTC. It encodes CASSLGRQGAVDEQFF.